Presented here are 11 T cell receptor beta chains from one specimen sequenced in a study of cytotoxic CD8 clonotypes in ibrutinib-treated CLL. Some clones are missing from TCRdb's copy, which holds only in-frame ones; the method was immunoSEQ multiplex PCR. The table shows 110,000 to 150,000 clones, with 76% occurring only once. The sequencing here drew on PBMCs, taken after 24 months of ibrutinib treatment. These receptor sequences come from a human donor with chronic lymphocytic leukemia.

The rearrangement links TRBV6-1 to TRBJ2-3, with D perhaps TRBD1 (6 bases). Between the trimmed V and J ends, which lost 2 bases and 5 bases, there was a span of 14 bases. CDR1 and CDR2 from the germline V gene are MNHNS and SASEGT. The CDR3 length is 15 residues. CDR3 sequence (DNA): TGTGCCAGCAGTGAAAATTTGGTAGGGGGAGATACGCAGTATTTT. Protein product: CASSENLVGGDTQYF.

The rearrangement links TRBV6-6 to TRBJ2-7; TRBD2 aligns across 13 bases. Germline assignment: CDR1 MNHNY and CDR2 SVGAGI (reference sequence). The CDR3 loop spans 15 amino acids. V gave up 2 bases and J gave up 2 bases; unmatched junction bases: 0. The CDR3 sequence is CASSYGLAGAYEQYF. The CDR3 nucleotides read TGTGCCAGCAGTTACGGACTAGCGGGAGCCTACGAGCAGTACTTC.

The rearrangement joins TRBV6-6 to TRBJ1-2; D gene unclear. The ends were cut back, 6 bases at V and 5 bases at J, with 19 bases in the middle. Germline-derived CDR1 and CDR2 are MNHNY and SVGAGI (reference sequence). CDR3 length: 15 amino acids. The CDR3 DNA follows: TGTGCCAGCAGAGTTTTAGAAGAAGATCAATATGGCTACACCTTC. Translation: CASRVLEEDQYGYTF.

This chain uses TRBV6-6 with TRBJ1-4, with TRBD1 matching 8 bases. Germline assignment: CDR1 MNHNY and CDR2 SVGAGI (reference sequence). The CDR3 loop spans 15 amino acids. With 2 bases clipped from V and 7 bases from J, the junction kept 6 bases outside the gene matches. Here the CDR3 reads CASSYRQGLSEKLFF. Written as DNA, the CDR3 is TGTGCCAGCAGTTACAGACAGGGGTTGAGTGAAAAACTGTTTTTT.

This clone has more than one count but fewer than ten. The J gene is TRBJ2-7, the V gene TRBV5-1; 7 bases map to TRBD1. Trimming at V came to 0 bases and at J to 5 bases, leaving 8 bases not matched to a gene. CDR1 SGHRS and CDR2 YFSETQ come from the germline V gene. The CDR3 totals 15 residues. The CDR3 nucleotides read TGCGCCAGCAGCTTGGCCGCCACAGGGGTCCACGAGCAGTACTTC. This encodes CASSLAATGVHEQYF.

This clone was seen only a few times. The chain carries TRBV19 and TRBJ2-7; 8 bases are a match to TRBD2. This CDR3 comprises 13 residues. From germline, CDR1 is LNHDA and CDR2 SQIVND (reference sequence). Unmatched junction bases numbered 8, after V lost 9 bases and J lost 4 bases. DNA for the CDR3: TGTGCCAGCCGGCCGGGAGGGAGGTACGAGCAGTACTTC. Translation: CASRPGGRYEQYF.

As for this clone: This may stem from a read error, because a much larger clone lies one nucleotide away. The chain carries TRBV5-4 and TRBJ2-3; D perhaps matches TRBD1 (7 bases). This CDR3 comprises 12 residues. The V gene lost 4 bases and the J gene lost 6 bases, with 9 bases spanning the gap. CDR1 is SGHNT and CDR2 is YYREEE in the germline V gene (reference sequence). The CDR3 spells CASSPGGDTQYF. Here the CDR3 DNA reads TGTGCCAGCAGCCCAGGGGGGGATACGCAGTATTTT.

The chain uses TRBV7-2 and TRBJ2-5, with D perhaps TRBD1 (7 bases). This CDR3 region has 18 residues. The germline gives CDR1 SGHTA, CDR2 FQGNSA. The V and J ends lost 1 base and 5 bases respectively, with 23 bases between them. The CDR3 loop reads CASSLGLTRRGRGETQYF. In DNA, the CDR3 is TGTGCCAGCAGCTTAGGGCTTACGAGGAGGGGGCGAGGGGAGACCCAGTACTTC. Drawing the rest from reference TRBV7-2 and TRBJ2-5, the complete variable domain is GAGVSQSPSNKVTEKGKDVELRCDPISGHTALYWYRQSLGQGLEFLIYFQGNSAPDKSGLPSDRFSAERTGGSVSTLTIQRTQQEDSAVYLCASSLGLTRRGRGETQYFGPGTRLLVL.

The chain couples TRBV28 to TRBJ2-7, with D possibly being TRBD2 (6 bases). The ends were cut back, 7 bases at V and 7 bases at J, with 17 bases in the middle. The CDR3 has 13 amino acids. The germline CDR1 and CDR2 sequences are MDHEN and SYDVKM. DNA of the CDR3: TGTGCCAGCATCCCAGGGTGGAGCGGGGAGCAGTACTTC. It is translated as CASIPGWSGEQYF.

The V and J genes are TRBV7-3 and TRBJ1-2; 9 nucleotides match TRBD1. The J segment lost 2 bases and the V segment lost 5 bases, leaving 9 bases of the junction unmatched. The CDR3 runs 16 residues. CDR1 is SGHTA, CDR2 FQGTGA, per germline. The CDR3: CASSQTGQGGNYGYTF. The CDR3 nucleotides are TGTGCCAGCAGCCAAACGGGACAGGGTGGGAACTATGGCTACACCTTC.

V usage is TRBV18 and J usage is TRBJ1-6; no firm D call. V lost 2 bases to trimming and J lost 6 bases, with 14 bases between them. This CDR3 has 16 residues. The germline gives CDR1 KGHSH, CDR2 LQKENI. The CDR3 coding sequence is TGTGCCAGCTCACCAAACCCGGCCGCGGCTAATTCACCCCTCCACTTT. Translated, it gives CASSPNPAAANSPLHF. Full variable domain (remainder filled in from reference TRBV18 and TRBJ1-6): NAGVMQNPRHLVRRRGQEARLRCSPMKGHSHVYWYRQLPEEGLKFMVYLQKENIIDESGMPKERFSAEFPKEGPSILRIQQVVRGDSAAYFCASSPNPAAANSPLHFGNGTRLTVT.